What follows describes a single T cell receptor beta chain. Antigen unknown. Making use of molecular barcodes, quantitative 5'-RACE generated TCR beta libraries. TCRdb reanalysed the 5' RACE reads using MiXCR and keeps one entry per CDR3 protein. Seen here are 150,000 to 200,000 distinct CDR3 sequences, approximately 12% observed once, and the top ten hold around 10%. The germline V gene has CDR1 SGHTA and CDR2 FQGNSA. Trimming removed 3 bases from V and 5 bases from J; junction bases left unmatched: 13. CDR3 size: 17 residues. This entry is derived from a study of CD8 T cells in ankylosing spondylitis. General study findings and limits: The clones that were linked to disease were reported to be significantly enriched in matched synovial fluid samples from ankylosing spondylitis patients. The disease-linked clones had a CD8+ phenotype and low blood frequencies. A motif in TCR beta, a set of roughly 8 highly homologous variants, appeared characteristic of ankylosing spondylitis blood.

This rearrangement joins TRBV7-2 to TRBJ2-1; TRBD2 matches 7 bases. The sequenced sample consisted of blood, either unsorted or a sorted T cell fraction (not recorded which). This sequence originates from a female donor with ankylosing spondylitis or in good health (not recorded which). In DNA form, the CDR3 reads TGTGCCAGCAGCTTCTACCCGGGTGCGGGGGTGAACAATGAGCAGTTCTTC. Residues: CASSFYPGAGVNNEQFF.